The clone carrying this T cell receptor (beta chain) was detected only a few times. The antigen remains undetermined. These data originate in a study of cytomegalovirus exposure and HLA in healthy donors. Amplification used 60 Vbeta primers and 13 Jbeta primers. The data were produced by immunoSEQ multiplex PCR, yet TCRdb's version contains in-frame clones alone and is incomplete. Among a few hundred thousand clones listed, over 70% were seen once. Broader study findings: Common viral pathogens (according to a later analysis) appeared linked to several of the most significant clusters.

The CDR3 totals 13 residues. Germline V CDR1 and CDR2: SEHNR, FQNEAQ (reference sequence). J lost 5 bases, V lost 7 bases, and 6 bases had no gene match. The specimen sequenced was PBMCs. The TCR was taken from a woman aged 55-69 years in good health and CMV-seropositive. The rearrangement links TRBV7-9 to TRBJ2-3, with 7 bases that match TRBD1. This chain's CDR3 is CASTDRERDTQYF. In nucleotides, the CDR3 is TGTGCCAGCACAGACAGGGAGAGAGATACGCAGTATTTT.